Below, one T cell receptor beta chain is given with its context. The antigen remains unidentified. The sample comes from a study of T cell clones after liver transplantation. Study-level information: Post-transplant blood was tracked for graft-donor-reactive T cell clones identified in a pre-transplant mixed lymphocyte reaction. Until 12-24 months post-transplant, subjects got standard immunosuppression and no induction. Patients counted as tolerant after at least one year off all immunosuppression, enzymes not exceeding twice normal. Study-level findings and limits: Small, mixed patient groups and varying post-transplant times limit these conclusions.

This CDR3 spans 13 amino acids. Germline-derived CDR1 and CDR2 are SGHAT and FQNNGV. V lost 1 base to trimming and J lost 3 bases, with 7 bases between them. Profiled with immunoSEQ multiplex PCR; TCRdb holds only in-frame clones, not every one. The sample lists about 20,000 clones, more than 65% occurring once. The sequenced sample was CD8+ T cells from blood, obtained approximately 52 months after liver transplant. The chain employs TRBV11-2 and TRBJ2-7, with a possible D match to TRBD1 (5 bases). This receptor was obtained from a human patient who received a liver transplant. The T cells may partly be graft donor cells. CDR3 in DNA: TGTGCCAGCAGCTTAGCTAGGGGCTACGAGCAGTACTTC. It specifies CASSLARGYEQYF.